These 27 T cell receptor beta chains were sequenced from one sample in a study of T cell repertoires in cytomegalovirus infection. From the reads, TCRdb called clonotypes with MiXCR, one entry per CDR3 protein. In the table there are about 490,000 distinct CDR3 sequences, approximately 15% of which are singletons. The sequencing input was CD8+ T cells from PBMCs. The receptors derive from a human donor in good health (CMV status not recorded). Some clones in this sample may be carry-over from other donors' samples.

V is TRBV19 and J is TRBJ1-2; 11 bases are a match to TRBD1. The CDR3 covers 12 residues. Germline CDR1 reads LNHDA; CDR2 reads SQIVND (reference sequence). Trimming removed 6 bases from V and 10 bases from J; junction bases left unmatched: 4. For the CDR3, the DNA is TGTGCCAGTAGCCCGGACAGGGGGCTCTACACCTTC. Amino acids: CASSPDRGLYTF.

Only a few counts were recorded for this clonotype. This chain joins TRBV27 and TRBJ2-7; D might be TRBD2 (6 bases). This CDR3 is 10 amino acids long. Germline V CDR1 and CDR2: MNHEY, SMNVEV (reference sequence). Trimming removed 11 bases at V and 4 bases at J, with 9 bases between. CDR3 in DNA: TGTGCCGTGGGGGGATACGAGCAGTACTTC. Translated, it gives CAVGGYEQYF.

Concerning this clonotype itself: Without the conserved terminal phenylalanine or tryptophan, this CDR3 likely stems from a read error. No DNA is shown, since the ends of the CDR3 on it are uncertain; the CDR3 is the one TCRdb lists. The CDR3 reads CASRSIRTSSYNEQLL. V gene TRBV6-1 combines with J gene TRBJ2-1. The CDR3 has 16 residues if both end residues are counted. Germline V gives CDR1 MNHNS, CDR2 SASEGT.

This clonotype has ten or more counts. The V and J genes are TRBV7-8 and TRBJ2-1; possibly TRBD1 for D (5 bases). This CDR3 has 17 amino acids. The V gene's germline CDR1 is SGHVS and CDR2 FQNEAQ. Trimming shortened V by 5 bases and J by 0 bases, and 17 bases separated the two germline ends. The CDR3 region is CASSMATEISSYNEQFF. The CDR3 coding sequence is TGTGCCAGCAGCATGGCGACAGAAATAAGCTCCTACAATGAGCAGTTCTTC. Filled out from reference TRBV7-8 and TRBJ2-1, the complete variable domain reads GAGVSQSPRYKVAKRGQDVALRCDPISGHVSLFWYQQALGQGPEFLTYFQNEAQLDKSGLPSDRFFAERPEGSVSTLKIQRTQQEDSAVYLCASSMATEISSYNEQFFGPGTRLTVL.

There are a few counts of this clonotype. The chain couples TRBV5-1 to TRBJ2-5, with 11 bases matching TRBD1. Germline-derived CDR1 and CDR2 are SGHRS and YFSETQ. The CDR3 sequence is 14 residues long. Trimming took 5 bases from V and 1 from J; bases not matched to a gene: 1. CDR3: CASRGQGGQETQYF. CDR3 sequence (DNA): TGCGCCAGCAGGGGACAGGGGGGCCAAGAGACCCAGTACTTC.

The chain combines TRBV6-5 with TRBJ2-7, with no clear D. Trimming removed 5 bases from V and 2 bases from J, with 10 bases in between. The germline V gene has CDR1 MNHEY and CDR2 SVGAGI. The CDR3 runs to 13 residues. The CDR3 spells CASSNTSPYEQYF. CDR3 nucleotides: TGTGCCAGCAGTAACACGTCCCCCTACGAGCAGTACTTC.

The chain is built from TRBV5-4 and TRBJ2-6; D is unclear. With 1 base removed from V and 1 base from J, the gap between germline ends came to 6 bases. Germline-derived CDR1 and CDR2 are SGHNT and YYREEE (reference sequence). This CDR3 spans 15 amino acids. CDR3 sequence (DNA): TGTGCCAGCAGCTTGTGGGGATCTGGGGCCAACGTCCTGACTTTC. It is translated as CASSLWGSGANVLTF.

This clonotype appeared many times. The rearrangement uses TRBV9 and TRBJ2-5; 10 bases are shared with TRBD2. V lost 4 bases, J lost 4 bases, and 10 bases stayed unmatched. Germline V gene data show CDR1 as SGDLS and CDR2 as YYNGEE. The CDR3 is made up of 16 amino acids. In DNA form, the CDR3 reads TGTGCCAGCAGCCCCCGAGCGGGAGGGCCTCTAGAGACCCAGTACTTC. Translated, it gives CASSPRAGGPLETQYF.

A note on this clonotype: A much bigger clone sits one base away, suggesting this may be a read error. The chain couples TRBV28 to TRBJ1-5; D is unresolved. Between the trimmed V and J ends, which lost 5 bases and 4 bases, there was a span of 3 bases. This CDR3 region has 11 residues. Germline CDR1 MDHEN, CDR2 SYDVKM. The CDR3 here is CASSANQPQHF. The CDR3 DNA follows: TGTGCCAGCAGTGCTAATCAGCCCCAGCATTTT.

This chain uses TRBV5-6 with TRBJ2-7, with a tentative D call TRBD1 (5 bases). The length of the CDR3 is 17 residues. The V gene lost 0 bases and the J gene lost 0 bases, with 16 bases spanning the gap. CDR1 is SGHDT and CDR2 is YYEEEE in the germline V gene. CDR3 sequence: CASSLAGTGQYSYEQYF. The CDR3 DNA is TGTGCCAGCAGCTTGGCCGGTACAGGCCAGTACTCCTACGAGCAGTACTTC.

Concerning this clonotype itself: A much larger clone sits a single nucleotide away, making a read error possible. The J gene is TRBJ2-7, the V gene TRBV4-2, with 9 positions matching TRBD1. Germline CDR1 and CDR2: LGHNA and YNFKEQ. The CDR3 has 15 residues. V was clipped by 6 bases and J by 0 bases; unmatched bases: 6. The CDR3 here is CASRFGTGSSYEQYF. As DNA, the CDR3 is TGTGCCAGCAGGTTCGGGACAGGGAGCTCCTACGAGCAGTACTTC.

This clonotype was seen more than once but under ten times. The chain links TRBV7-2 to TRBJ2-1; 15 positions agree with TRBD2. There are 19 residues in the CDR3. Germline-derived CDR1 and CDR2 are SGHTA and FQGNSA. V lost 1 base and J lost 7; bases outside the gene matches: 11. This CDR3 reads CASSLVPGTSGRKRNEQFF. In DNA form, the CDR3 reads TGTGCCAGCAGCTTAGTCCCCGGGACTAGCGGGAGGAAAAGGAATGAGCAGTTCTTC.

This clonotype showed up many times. The V call is TRBV7-2, the J call TRBJ1-5; tentatively, D is TRBD1 (5 bases). The CDR3 is made up of 14 amino acids. V was cut by 5 bases and J by 5 bases, with 13 bases left in between. Germline CDR1 SGHTA, CDR2 FQGNSA. In DNA, the CDR3 is TGTGCCAGCAGCCCAGGGTGGGATGATCAGCCCCAGCATTTT. Translated: CASSPGWDDQPQHF.

Only a few counts were recorded for this clonotype. In nucleotides, the CDR3 is TGTGCCAGCAGCCTGGGACAGGGGCGACTCTCTGGAAACACCATATATTTT. This encodes CASSLGQGRLSGNTIYF. The chain carries TRBV7-9 and TRBJ1-3; TRBD1 agrees at 10 bases. This CDR3 is built from 17 residues. Germline values: CDR1 SEHNR, CDR2 FQNEAQ (reference sequence). V shed 5 bases and J 0 bases; nucleotides not matched to a gene: 7. The full variable domain, its missing parts supplied by reference TRBV7-9 and TRBJ1-3, is DTGVSQNPRHKITKRGQNVTFRCDPISEHNRLYWYRQTLGQGPEFLTYFQNEAQLEKSRLLSDRFSAERPKGSFSTLEIQRTEQGDSAMYLCASSLGQGRLSGNTIYFGEGSWLTVV.

This clonotype was counted many times. The V and J genes are TRBV27 and TRBJ2-7; D gene ambiguous. V gave up 0 bases and J gave up 4 bases, with 7 bases separating them. The CDR3 consists of 13 residues. The germline gives CDR1 MNHEY, CDR2 SMNVEV (reference sequence). CDR3: CASSLSVGYEQYF. The CDR3, as DNA: TGTGCCAGCAGTTTATCGGTTGGTTACGAGCAGTACTTC.

The chain has TRBV7-9 and TRBJ2-2; 7 bases align to TRBD1. CDR1 and CDR2 from the germline V gene are SEHNR and FQNEAQ (reference sequence). This CDR3 is built from 16 residues. V lost 5 bases and J lost 5; bases outside the gene matches: 11. The chain's CDR3 is CASSQAGPGGTGELFF. The CDR3 DNA reads TGTGCCAGCAGCCAAGCCGGCCCAGGGGGAACCGGGGAGCTGTTTTTT.

This clonotype appeared a few times. The rearrangement uses TRBV5-1 and TRBJ2-1, with D possibly TRBD1 on 6 matching bases. Germline CDR1 is SGHRS and CDR2 is YFSETQ. Trimming cost V 4 bases and J 0 bases, with 11 bases left between them. There are 15 residues in the CDR3. The chain's CDR3 is CASSLRDISYNEQFF. Here the CDR3 DNA reads TGCGCCAGCAGCCTTAGGGACATCTCCTACAATGAGCAGTTCTTC.

This clonotype was seen ten or more times. The V and J genes are TRBV27 and TRBJ1-2; tentative D call: TRBD1 (5 bases). The CDR3 extends over 13 amino acids. V was pared by 5 bases and J by 8 bases, with 15 bases between. CDR1 MNHEY and CDR2 SMNVEV come from the germline V gene (reference sequence). This CDR3 is CASSRLGPEGYTF. DNA for the CDR3: TGTGCCAGCAGTCGACTGGGGCCTGAAGGCTACACCTTC.

In its sample, this clonotype was seen a few times. The CDR3 reads CASSPTGNSYNSPLHF. DNA for the CDR3: TGTGCCAGCAGTCCCACAGGCAACTCCTATAATTCACCCCTCCACTTT. This chain links TRBV6-5 with TRBJ1-6; TRBD1 is a possible D gene (5 bases). The ends were cut back, 5 bases at V and 0 bases at J, with 11 bases in the middle. CDR1 is MNHEY, CDR2 SVGAGI, per germline. The CDR3 consists of 16 residues.

This clonotype has only a few counts. The gene calls are TRBV27 and TRBJ1-2; perhaps TRBD1 as D (6 bases). V was cut by 4 bases and J by 3 bases, with 12 bases left in between. This CDR3 comprises 14 residues. Germline V CDR1 and CDR2: MNHEY, SMNVEV (reference sequence). CDR3 DNA: TGTGCCAGCAGTTGGGACATGATATACTATGGCTACACCTTC. Translation gives CASSWDMIYYGYTF.

This clonotype was seen at least ten times. This sequence joins TRBV5-5 and TRBJ2-1; D is undetermined. Germline V gene lookup returns CDR1 SGHKS and CDR2 YYEKEE (reference sequence). This CDR3 spans 16 amino acids. The germline V and J ends were trimmed by 4 bases and 0 bases, with 14 bases remaining between them. The CDR3 DNA follows: TGTGCCAGCAGCACCCTTCTTAGAAGCTCCTACAATGAGCAGTTCTTC. It codes for CASSTLLRSSYNEQFF.

V usage is TRBV14 and J usage is TRBJ2-7; possible D gene TRBD1, 6 bases. Deletions cut 4 bases from V and 2 bases from J, with 15 bases between. Germline V gene lookup returns CDR1 SGHDN and CDR2 FVKESK. This CDR3 has 15 amino acids. The CDR3 reads CASSPTGFGPYEQYF. CDR3 in DNA: TGTGCCAGCAGCCCGACAGGTTTCGGGCCCTACGAGCAGTACTTC.

In regard to this clonotype: This is likely a read error, given that the CDR3 carries no conserved phenylalanine or tryptophan at its end. The chain uses TRBV9 and TRBJ2-1; D gene ambiguous. The germline CDR1 and CDR2 sequences are SGDLS and YYNGEE. V lost 7 bases to trimming and J lost 11 bases, with 7 bases between them. This CDR3 contains 9 residues. CDR3 amino acids: CASGSKQFL. Here the CDR3 DNA reads TGTGCCAGCGGCTCAAAGCAGTTCTTA.

This clonotype was detected many times. J is TRBJ2-1 and V is TRBV6-1; 8 bases align to TRBD2. The CDR3 has 15 residues. With 1 base clipped from V and 6 bases from J, the junction kept 5 bases outside the gene matches. Germline V gene sequence: CDR1 MNHNS, CDR2 SASEGT. The CDR3 reads CASSEGASGSNEQFF. DNA for the CDR3: TGTGCCAGCAGTGAAGGGGCTAGCGGGTCCAATGAGCAGTTCTTC.

The chain joins TRBV6-6 to TRBJ2-1; TRBD2 agrees at 12 bases. CDR3 size: 17 residues. J gave up 8 bases and V 4 bases, and 12 bases lay outside the gene matches. Germline lookup yields CDR1 MNHNY and CDR2 SVGAGI (reference sequence). The DNA for the CDR3 is TGTGCCAGCAGTTTAGCTAGCGGGGGGGTTGTTAACTATGAGCAGTTCTTC. Translated, it gives CASSLASGGVVNYEQFF.

Concerning this clonotype itself: A much larger clone sits a single nucleotide away, making a read error possible. The V gene is TRBV7-2, the J gene TRBJ2-1, with 8 bases identical to TRBD2. J lost 5 bases, V lost 4 bases, and 1 base had no gene match. CDR3 size: 13 residues. Germline V gene data show CDR1 as SGHTA and CDR2 as FQGNSA. The CDR3: CASSSGGHNEQFF. The CDR3 DNA is TGTGCCAGCAGCTCGGGGGGGCACAATGAGCAGTTCTTC. The full variable domain, with the rest looked up from reference TRBV7-2 and TRBJ2-1, is GAGVSQSPSNKVTEKGKDVELRCDPISGHTALYWYRQSLGQGLEFLIYFQGNSAPDKSGLPSDRFSAERTGGSVSTLTIQRTQQEDSAVYLCASSSGGHNEQFFGPGTRLTVL.

This clonotype appeared a few times. The chain combines TRBV5-1 with TRBJ2-2; 7 bases match TRBD1. The CDR3 runs to 16 residues. Trimming cost V 4 bases and J 3 bases; bases outside gene matches: 9. Germline lookup yields CDR1 SGHRS and CDR2 YFSETQ. The CDR3 is CASSIRLTGYTGELFF. The CDR3 DNA sequence: TGCGCCAGCAGCATACGCCTGACAGGGTACACCGGGGAGCTGTTTTTT. The variable domain in full, completed from reference TRBV5-1 and TRBJ2-2, reads KAGVTQTPRYLIKTRGQQVTLSCSPISGHRSVSWYQQTPGQGLQFLFEYFSETQRNKGNFPGRFSGRQFSNSRSEMNVSTLELGDSALYLCASSIRLTGYTGELFFGEGSRLTVL.